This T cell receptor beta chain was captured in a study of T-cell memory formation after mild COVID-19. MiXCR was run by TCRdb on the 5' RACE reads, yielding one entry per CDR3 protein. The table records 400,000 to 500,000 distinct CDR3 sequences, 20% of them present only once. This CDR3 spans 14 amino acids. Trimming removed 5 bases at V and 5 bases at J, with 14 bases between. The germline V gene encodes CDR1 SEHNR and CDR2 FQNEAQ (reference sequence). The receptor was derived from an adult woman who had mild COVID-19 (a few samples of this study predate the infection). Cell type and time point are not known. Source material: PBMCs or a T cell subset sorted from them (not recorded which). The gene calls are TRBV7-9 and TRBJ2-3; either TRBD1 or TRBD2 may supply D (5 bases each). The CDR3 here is CASSGTFDVDTQYF. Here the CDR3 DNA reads TGTGCCAGCAGCGGGACCTTTGATGTAGATACGCAGTATTTT.